This T cell receptor (beta chain) was recorded in a study of T cell responses to AZD1222 COVID-19 vaccine. Measured with immunoSEQ multiplex PCR; TCRdb has only the in-frame clones, and not every one. The sample lists approximately 100,000 clones, more than 75% seen once, with about 10% in the top ten. With 5 bases removed from V and 6 bases from J, the gap between germline ends came to 8 bases. Germline V gives CDR1 SGHVS, CDR2 FQNEAQ. The CDR3 contains 12 residues. The TCR comes from an adult who received the AZD1222 COVID-19 vaccine. This chain uses TRBV7-8 with TRBJ1-5; D not certain. Material: peripheral blood, obtained 28 days after the second AZD1222 dose. CDR3 sequence: CASSPAGQPQHF. The CDR3, as DNA: TGTGCCAGCAGCCCTGCTGGTCAGCCCCAGCATTTT.